These T cell receptor beta chains were read from a single sample in a study of T-cell reconstitution after alpha-beta-depleted transplantation in children. TCRdb itself ran the PCR reads through MiXCR, one entry per CDR3 protein. The repertoire consists of roughly 180,000 distinct CDR3 sequences, with roughly 15% occurring once and the leading ten covering about 12%. The sequences come from PBMCs from the stem cell graft donor, collected from the stem cell graft. The origin of the receptors is a human donor who donated a stem cell graft to a child with acute lymphoblastic leukemia. CDR3s include the opening cysteine and the closing phenylalanine or tryptophan. A D gene is named only where the DNA matches it firmly. Some rows mark clone size as missing; the rest say once, few, many or name a class of expanded clone.

abundance	len	v_gene	d_gene	j_gene	CDR3nt	CDR3aa
.	13	TRBV29-1	TRBD1	TRBJ2-3	TGCAGCGTCAGACAGGGGGCGGGGGATACGCAGTATTTT	CSVRQGAGDTQYF
many	17	TRBV7-9	.	TRBJ2-7	TGTGCCAGCAGCCCCAGAAAGAGGTTAGCGGAAATCTACGAGCAGTACTTC	CASSPRKRLAEIYEQYF
many	12	TRBV29-1	.	TRBJ1-1	TGCAGCGTGAGACAGGACTACACTGAAGCTTTCTTT	CSVRQDYTEAFF
many	14	TRBV5-1	TRBD2	TRBJ2-7	TGCGCCAGCAGCTTTACTAGCGGGACGTACGAGCAGTACTTC	CASSFTSGTYEQYF
few	13	TRBV6-1	.	TRBJ1-4	TGTGCCACCACCCGCGGAACTAATGAAAAACTGTTTTTT	CATTRGTNEKLFF
.	13	TRBV5-1	.	TRBJ2-1	TGCGCCAGCAGCTTGGAATTCGGAGATGAGCAGTTCTTC	CASSLEFGDEQFF
many	14	TRBV5-1	.	TRBJ2-2	TGCGCCAGCAGCTTTGGGGGGAACACCGGGGAGCTGTTTTTT	CASSFGGNTGELFF
many	15	TRBV10-3	TRBD2	TRBJ2-2	TGTGCCATCAGTAAAAGCGGGAGTGGCACCGGGGAGCTGTTTTTT	CAISKSGSGTGELFF
many	13	TRBV7-9	.	TRBJ1-1	TGTGCCAGCAGCCCCGGACAGTGGTCTGAAGCTTTCTTT	CASSPGQWSEAFF
medium-sized	14	TRBV20-1	TRBD2	TRBJ2-1	TGCAGTGCTTCCGGGACCAAAGCGGGGCATGAGCAGTTCTTC	CSASGTKAGHEQFF
few	16	TRBV20-1	TRBD1	TRBJ2-1	TGCAGTGCCCGGCGAGGACAGGCAGCTTCCTACAATGAGCAGTTCTTC	CSARRGQAASYNEQFF
many	12	TRBV18	.	TRBJ1-5	TGTGCCAGCTCACCAAGTTTTGGAGCCCAGCATTTT	CASSPSFGAQHF
many	12	TRBV20-1	.	TRBJ1-1	TGCAGTGCTATGGGCCCGAACACTGAAGCTTTCTTT	CSAMGPNTEAFF
many	15	TRBV10-3	.	TRBJ2-7	TGTGCCATCAGTGTCCAGGCGGTCAGCTCCTACGAGCAGTACTTC	CAISVQAVSSYEQYF
many	15	TRBV12-3/TRBV12-4	.	TRBJ2-2	TGTGCCAGCAGCTCATCCAGGGGTATAACCGGGGAGCTGTTTTTT	CASSSSRGITGELFF
many	11	TRBV20-1	TRBD2	TRBJ2-7	TGCAGTGCTGTGCTAGCGGGGGAGCAGTACTTC	CSAVLAGEQYF